The entry below gives a single T cell receptor (beta chain) sequence along with its context. Recruitment covered about 25 US areas and drew participants whose ages spanned roughly 18 to 95 years. This sample was included in a study of blood T cell repertoires in COVID-19. Whole-study context: The United States, Italy and Spain supplied acute and convalescent COVID-19 samples. PBMCs, B-cell-depleted T cells, or T cells provided the cDNA or gDNA that made up the material.

Per the study methods: Reference gene primer amplification gave estimated nucleated cell counts. Assay: immunoSEQ multiplex PCR; the TCRdb copy retains only in-frame clones and omits some. V and J calls and clone size are those listed in that table; D and trimming were worked out from the DNA. The profile shows 330,000 or so clones, less than 90% of them singletons. This CDR3 has 14 amino acids. The trim removed 4 bases at V and 3 bases at J, leaving 3 bases unmatched. Germline V CDR1 and CDR2: MNHEY, SMNVEV (reference sequence). The V gene is TRBV27, the J gene TRBJ1-3; the match to TRBD1 covers 7 bases. The sequence came from a woman aged 30 to 39 who had recovered from COVID-19. The sequencing input was PBMCs or T cells enriched from blood (not recorded which). This CDR3 is CASSSRTGGNTIYF. The DNA of the CDR3 is TGTGCCAGCAGTTCACGGACAGGTGGAAACACCATATATTTT.